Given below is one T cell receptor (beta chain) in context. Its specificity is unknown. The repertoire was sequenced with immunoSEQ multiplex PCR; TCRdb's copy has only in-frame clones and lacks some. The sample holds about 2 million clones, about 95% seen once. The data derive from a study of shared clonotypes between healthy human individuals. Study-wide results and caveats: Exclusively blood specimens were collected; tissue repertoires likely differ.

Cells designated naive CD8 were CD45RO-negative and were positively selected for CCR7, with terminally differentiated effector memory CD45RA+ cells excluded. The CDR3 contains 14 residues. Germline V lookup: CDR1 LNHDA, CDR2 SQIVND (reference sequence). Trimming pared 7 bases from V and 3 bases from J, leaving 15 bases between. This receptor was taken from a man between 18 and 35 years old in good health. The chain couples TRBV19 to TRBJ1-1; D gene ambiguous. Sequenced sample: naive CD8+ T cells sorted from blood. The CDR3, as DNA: TGTGCCAGTATCCGGACGGACTCCTACACTGAAGCTTTCTTT. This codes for CASIRTDSYTEAFF.